A single sample gave rise to the 16 T cell receptor beta chains below, sequenced in a study of T cell responses to AZD1222 COVID-19 vaccine (dated by TCRdb to about 2021). Libraries were constructed by the immunoSEQ multiplex PCR assay. In TCRdb, the immuneACCESS table is reduced to in-frame sequences with V and J assigned. These tables do not hold every clone; where another copy was compared, an unresolved V gene accounts for under half, and the others remain unexplained. The sample table contains approximately 93,000 clones; only one count was recorded for roughly nine tenths of them. The ten largest clonotypes hold 5.3% of the sample. Read against the paper, the sample's time point label means: about 28 days (+/-7) after the second vaccine dose. The sample consisted of peripheral blood, taken 28 days after the second AZD1222 dose. The receptors derive from an adult who received the AZD1222 COVID-19 vaccine.

A word on this clone: A junction end diverges from the germline sequence, so it may reflect a read error. Here the CDR3 DNA reads TGTGCCTGGAGTGTACGGAGGATAGGGGCCCAGAGCTTC. Encoded protein: CAWSVRRIGAQSF. The V call is TRBV30, the J call TRBJ1-2; D is possibly TRBD1 (5 bases). Germline assignment: CDR1 GTSNPN and CDR2 SVGIG (reference sequence). The CDR3 is made up of 13 amino acids. The whole variable domain, filled in from reference TRBV30 and TRBJ1-2, reads SQTIHQWPATLVQPVGSPLSLECTVEGTSNPNLYWYRQAAGRGLQLLFYSVGIGQISSEVPQNLSASRPQDRQFILSSKKLLLSDSGFYLCAWSVRRIGAQSFGSGTRLTVV.

The V and J genes are TRBV9 and TRBJ2-1; the match to TRBD2 covers 9 bases. Unmatched junction bases numbered 5, after V lost 0 bases and J lost 4 bases. This CDR3 has 16 amino acids. Looked up from germline, CDR1 is SGDLS and CDR2 is YYNGEE. The CDR3 region has the DNA TGTGCCAGCAGCGTAGTTAGCGGGGGACCATACAATGAGCAGTTCTTC. It yields the protein CASSVVSGGPYNEQFF.

This chain connects TRBV19 to TRBJ2-7; 8 bases are a match to TRBD1. The CDR3 has 15 residues. The germline CDR1 and CDR2 sequences are LNHDA and SQIVND (reference sequence). With V trimmed by 3 bases and J by 3 bases, 7 bases remained unmatched. Here the CDR3 DNA reads TGTGCCAGTAGTATCATCCGACAGGGGTACTACGAGCAGTACTTC. Translation: CASSIIRQGYYEQYF.

J is TRBJ2-2 and V is TRBV11-2; 11 bases are shared with TRBD1. The trim removed 1 base at V and 6 bases at J, leaving 7 bases unmatched. The germline V gene has CDR1 SGHAT and CDR2 FQNNGV. This CDR3 comprises 17 residues. CDR3 amino acids: CASSLGPGTGGSGELFF. CDR3 in DNA: TGTGCCAGCAGCTTAGGCCCCGGGACAGGGGGGTCCGGGGAGCTGTTTTTT.

This sequence joins TRBV13 and TRBJ1-5, with 7 bases identical to TRBD1. The junction had 8 bases not matched to a gene; V was cut back by 2 bases and J by 4 bases. There are 16 residues in the CDR3. CDR1 is PRHDT, CDR2 FYEKMQ, per germline (reference sequence). The DNA for the CDR3 is TGTGCCAGCAGCTTAACCGAGGGGGCGAGGAATCAGCCCCAGCATTTT. Residues: CASSLTEGARNQPQHF.

This clone was detected only once. V and J are TRBV19 and TRBJ2-2, with 10 bases fitting TRBD1. V gave up 7 bases and J gave up 5 bases; unmatched junction bases: 10. The CDR3 runs 16 residues. CDR1 and CDR2 from the germline V gene are LNHDA and SQIVND (reference sequence). In DNA form, the CDR3 reads TGTGCCAGTATTGCCTTAGACAGGGGGCATACCGGGGAGCTGTTTTTT. Translation gives CASIALDRGHTGELFF.

This chain joins TRBV4-1 and TRBJ1-1, with D uncertain. V was clipped by 4 bases and J by 4 bases, with 13 bases between them. Germline CDR1 MGHRA, CDR2 YSYEKL. CDR3 length: 14 amino acids. The CDR3 coding sequence is TGCGCCAGCAGCCTCGGCGGAGAGACCACTGAAGCTTTCTTT. This gives the protein CASSLGGETTEAFF.

V and J are TRBV6-5 and TRBJ1-1; D not certain. Germline V gene lookup returns CDR1 MNHEY and CDR2 SVGAGI. Trimming pared 6 bases from V and 6 bases from J, leaving 14 bases between. The CDR3 is 13 amino acids. CDR3 region: CASSRTLRAEAFF. The CDR3 region has the DNA TGTGCCAGCAGCCGAACCCTTAGGGCTGAAGCTTTCTTT.

This chain uses TRBV2 with TRBJ1-1; maybe TRBD1 (5 bases). Per germline, CDR1 SNHLY and CDR2 FYNNEI. CDR3 length: 13 amino acids. V lost 10 bases and J 6 bases, leaving 18 bases between the germline ends. Written as DNA, the CDR3 is TGTGCCACCGAGGACATGCGCAGCGCTGAAGCTTTCTTT. This gives the protein CATEDMRSAEAFF.

The V gene is TRBV7-6, the J gene TRBJ2-7; perhaps TRBD1 as D (6 bases). The CDR3 totals 15 residues. Trimming stripped 5 bases from V and 2 bases from J, with 16 bases between. From germline, CDR1 is SGHVS and CDR2 FNYEAQ. The CDR3 is CASSANIGTPYEQYF. The CDR3, as DNA: TGTGCCAGCAGCGCGAACATAGGGACACCCTACGAGCAGTACTTC.

The CDR3 reads CATSPGVATNEKLFF. The CDR3, as DNA: TGTGCCACAAGCCCAGGGGTCGCAACTAATGAAAAACTGTTTTTT. This chain joins TRBV10-3 and TRBJ1-4; possibly TRBD1 for D (6 bases). V was clipped by 10 bases and J by 0 bases, with 15 bases between them. The CDR3 runs 15 residues. Germline V gene data show CDR1 as ENHRY and CDR2 as SYGVKD.

The chain is built from TRBV6-6 and TRBJ2-5, with TRBD2 matching over 11 bases. Germline V CDR1 and CDR2: MNHNY, SVGAGI (reference sequence). The CDR3 contains 17 residues. With V trimmed by 5 bases and J by 7 bases, 15 bases remained unmatched. The CDR3 sequence: CASSRLLLAGGPGTQYF. The CDR3 bases are TGTGCCAGCAGTCGCCTTCTCCTAGCGGGGGGCCCGGGGACCCAGTACTTC.

V usage is TRBV9 and J usage is TRBJ1-2; no clear D gene. Germline V gene lookup returns CDR1 SGDLS and CDR2 YYNGEE. The CDR3 contains 18 residues. With 0 bases removed from V and 4 bases from J, the gap between germline ends came to 22 bases. CDR3 sequence reads: CASSVGTTRALAGYGYTF. For the CDR3, the DNA is TGTGCCAGCAGCGTAGGGACGACCCGGGCCCTGGCCGGCTATGGCTACACCTTC. Using reference TRBV9 and TRBJ1-2 for the parts outside the CDR3, the full variable domain is DSGVTQTPKHLITATGQRVTLRCSPRSGDLSVYWYQQSLDQGLQFLIQYYNGEERAKGNILERFSAQQFPDLHSELNLSSLELGDSALYFCASSVGTTRALAGYGYTFGSGTRLTVV.

V and J are TRBV15 and TRBJ2-3; 9 nucleotides line up with TRBD1. This CDR3 has 15 amino acids. Germline V gene data show CDR1 as LNHNV and CDR2 as YYDKDF (reference sequence). Trimming took 4 bases from V and 5 from J; bases not matched to a gene: 7. CDR3 sequence reads: CATSNRDRAVDTQYF. CDR3 DNA sequence: TGTGCCACCAGCAACCGGGACAGGGCGGTAGATACGCAGTATTTT. The full variable domain, its missing parts supplied by reference TRBV15 and TRBJ2-3, is DAMVIQNPRYQVTQFGKPVTLSCSQTLNHNVMYWYQQKSSQAPKLLFHYYDKDFNNEADTPDNFQSRRPNTSFCFLDIRSPGLGDTAMYLCATSNRDRAVDTQYFGPGTRLTVL.

J is TRBJ2-3 and V is TRBV5-1; D unclear. CDR3 length: 14 amino acids. Trimming shortened V by 0 bases and J by 5 bases, and 10 bases separated the two germline ends. The V gene's germline CDR1 is SGHRS and CDR2 YFSETQ. CDR3 sequence (DNA): TGCGCCAGCAGCTTGGGACCTAACGGAGATACGCAGTATTTT. Translation: CASSLGPNGDTQYF.

V and J are TRBV5-1 and TRBJ1-1; TRBD1 is a possible D gene (6 bases). Trimming took 0 bases from V and 3 from J, leaving 15 bases between them. Germline V gene data show CDR1 as SGHRS and CDR2 as YFSETQ. The CDR3 has 16 residues. CDR3 region: CASSLASGGPDTEAFF. The CDR3 DNA reads as TGCGCCAGCAGCTTGGCCAGTGGGGGGCCGGACACTGAAGCTTTCTTT.